A single sample is the source of the 31 T cell receptor beta chains below, sequenced in a study of T cells in Graves' hyperthyroidism and ophthalmopathy. Authors of the study amplified TCR beta CDR3 regions from RNA transcripts. The HTBI primer set was used in a first-round RT-PCR of the TCR CDR3. TCRdb called the multiplex PCR reads again in MiXCR, with one record for every CDR3 protein. The sample comprises 490,000 or so distinct CDR3 sequences, roughly 22% of which are singletons, and roughly 49% rests with the top ten. Material: blood. The receptors stem from a woman aged 70 to 79 with Graves' ophthalmopathy.

This clonotype was counted only a few times. The chain employs TRBV5-5 and TRBJ1-5; no clear D gene. Germline V lookup: CDR1 SGHKS, CDR2 YYEKEE (reference sequence). With 0 bases removed from V and 8 bases from J, the gap between germline ends came to 15 bases. The CDR3 is 15 residues long. For the CDR3, the DNA is TGTGCCAGCAGCTTGGGGTCAGGCACGCTGGAGCCCCAGCATTTT. Its protein product is CASSLGSGTLEPQHF.

The genes are TRBV4-1 and TRBJ1-5; maybe TRBD1 (5 bases). The V end lost 1 base, the J end lost 1 base, and 8 bases lay between the germline ends. This CDR3 spans 15 amino acids. The germline V gene encodes CDR1 MGHRA and CDR2 YSYEKL. CDR3 DNA: TGCGCCAGCAGCCAAGTGGAGGGGAGCAATCAGCCCCAGCATTTT. Protein sequence: CASSQVEGSNQPQHF.

This clonotype was found many times. V usage is TRBV6-1 and J usage is TRBJ1-1; D is unclear. Trimming removed 1 base from V and 3 bases from J, with 9 bases in between. CDR1 is MNHNS, CDR2 SASEGT, per germline. CDR3 length: 14 residues. CDR3 amino acids: CASSEVERHTEAFF. The DNA for the CDR3 is TGTGCCAGCAGTGAAGTGGAACGGCACACTGAAGCTTTCTTT.

This chain connects TRBV20-1 to TRBJ2-7; 11 bases fit TRBD1. The CDR3 runs 16 residues. From germline, CDR1 is DFQATT and CDR2 SNEGSKA (reference sequence). V was pared by 5 bases and J by 1 base, with 10 bases of the junction left unmatched. CDR3 residues: CSAPQDRGHNSYEQYF. CDR3 nucleotides: TGCAGTGCTCCCCAGGACAGGGGGCATAATTCCTACGAGCAGTACTTC.

This clonotype was found a few times. V and J are TRBV9 and TRBJ2-2; possible D gene TRBD1, 6 bases. V was trimmed by 0 bases and J by 1 base, leaving 7 bases between them. This CDR3 region has 15 residues. In germline, CDR1 is SGDLS, CDR2 YYNGEE. The CDR3 bases are TGTGCCAGCAGCGTAGGAGGGGGGAACACCGGGGAGCTGTTTTTT. This gives the protein CASSVGGGNTGELFF.

The CDR3 bases are TGTGCCAACAGAAAGGGGGCGGGCGGCTACACCTTC. This codes for CANRKGAGGYTF. The chain is built from TRBV12-3 or TRBV12-4 and TRBJ1-2; 7 bases align to TRBD1. The CDR3 is 12 amino acids. Unmatched junction bases numbered 10, after V lost 10 bases and J lost 8 bases.

Regarding this clonotype: An end of the junction does not agree with germline; a read error may underlie this. The rearrangement uses TRBV7-2 and TRBJ2-7; possibly TRBD2 for D (5 bases). Germline CDR1 SGHTA, CDR2 FQGNSA. The CDR3 loop spans 15 amino acids. CDR3 loop: CASSVAPRGSYEQYF. The CDR3 DNA follows: TGTGCCAGCAGCGTAGCGCCTCGGGGTTCCTACGAGCAGTACTTC. Variable domain in full (rest from reference TRBV7-2 and TRBJ2-7): GAGVSQSPSNKVTEKGKDVELRCDPISGHTALYWYRQSLGQGLEFLIYFQGNSAPDKSGLPSDRFSAERTGGSVSTLTIQRTQQEDSAVYLCASSVAPRGSYEQYFGPGTRLTVT.

This clonotype was recorded only once. The chain is built from TRBV9 and TRBJ1-5; D is ambiguous. V gave up 7 bases and J gave up 2 bases, with 16 bases separating them. CDR3 length: 15 amino acids. Germline CDR1 is SGDLS and CDR2 is YYNGEE. CDR3 nucleotide sequence: TGTGCCAGCGGTCCTTATGCTGGAGGCAATCAGCCCCAGCATTTT. Amino acids: CASGPYAGGNQPQHF. Looking up the rest from reference TRBV9 and TRBJ1-5 gives the full variable domain: DSGVTQTPKHLITATGQRVTLRCSPRSGDLSVYWYQQSLDQGLQFLIQYYNGEERAKGNILERFSAQQFPDLHSELNLSSLELGDSALYFCASGPYAGGNQPQHFGDGTRLSIL.

This clonotype occurred many times. CDR3 protein: CASSPRGRSFTGNEQFF. In DNA form, the CDR3 reads TGTGCCAGCAGCCCTCGCGGGAGATCTTTCACGGGAAATGAGCAGTTCTTC. V is TRBV11-2 and J is TRBJ2-1; 7 bases agree with TRBD2. There are 17 residues in the CDR3. The germline V gene has CDR1 SGHAT and CDR2 FQNNGV. The V gene end was trimmed by 5 bases and the J gene end by 7 bases; junction bases not matched to a gene: 17.

V gene TRBV20-1 combines with J gene TRBJ2-2; 7 positions match TRBD1. CDR1 and CDR2 from the germline V gene are DFQATT and SNEGSKA (reference sequence). V was pared by 2 bases and J by 1 base, with 4 bases of the junction left unmatched. The CDR3 covers 15 residues. The CDR3 reads CSARRQGGNTGELFF. The CDR3 DNA reads TGCAGTGCTAGACGACAGGGTGGGAACACCGGGGAGCTGTTTTTT.

CDR3 sequence reads: CASSYMLGAVEQFF. CDR3 nucleotides: TGTGCCAGCAGTTACATGTTGGGGGCAGTCGAGCAGTTCTTC. The V gene is TRBV6-2 or TRBV6-3, the J gene TRBJ2-1, with D maybe TRBD1 (6 bases). Trimming took off 2 bases at V and 10 bases at J, with 15 bases between the two ends. This CDR3 has 14 amino acids. The germline V gene encodes CDR1 MNHEY and CDR2 SVGEGT.

This clonotype was observed a few times. The chain carries TRBV6-1 and TRBJ2-1, with 10 nucleotides matching TRBD2. The CDR3 loop spans 15 amino acids. CDR1 and CDR2 (germline): MNHNS, SASEGT. After removal of 7 bases from V and 5 bases from J, the junction contained 8 bases not matched to a gene. DNA of the CDR3: TGTGCCAGCACCCAAGCCGGACTAGCGGACAATGAGCAGTTCTTC. Translation gives CASTQAGLADNEQFF.

Written as DNA, the CDR3 is TGTGCCAGCAGCTCGCAGGGGGCGGCTAGCTACGAGCAGTACTTC. This gives the protein CASSSQGAASYEQYF. This chain links TRBV5-5 with TRBJ2-7, with 8 nucleotides matching TRBD1. The CDR3 has 15 residues. The V segment lost 3 bases and the J segment 3 bases; nucleotides outside the gene matches: 8. Germline lookup yields CDR1 SGHKS and CDR2 YYEKEE (reference sequence). The full variable domain, in which reference TRBV5-5 and TRBJ2-7 provide the parts outside the CDR3, is DAGVTQSPTHLIKTRGQQVTLRCSPISGHKSVSWYQQVLGQGPQFIFQYYEKEERGRGNFPDRFSARQFPNYSSELNVNALLLGDSALYLCASSSQGAASYEQYFGPGTRLTVT.

The sample holds a few counts of this clonotype. V and J are TRBV11-3 and TRBJ2-5, with D perhaps TRBD1 (6 bases). The CDR3 has 15 amino acids. V gave up 0 bases and J gave up 4 bases, with 12 bases separating them. Per the germline V gene, CDR1 is SGHNT and CDR2 is YENEEA. CDR3 coding DNA: TGTGCCAGCAGCTTAGAGGCGGCAGGGGCAGAGACCCAGTACTTC. Its translation: CASSLEAAGAETQYF.

This clonotype was observed a few times. This rearrangement joins TRBV5-1 to TRBJ1-2, with a possible D match to TRBD1 (5 bases). The CDR3 spans 13 residues. Trimming removed 0 bases from V and 6 bases from J, with 9 bases in between. CDR1 and CDR2 from the germline V gene are SGHRS and YFSETQ. The CDR3 loop reads CASSLVGVDGYTF. The CDR3 DNA reads as TGCGCCAGCAGCTTGGTGGGGGTTGATGGCTACACCTTC.

This clonotype occurred many times. V gene TRBV19 combines with J gene TRBJ1-1, with D unclear. The V end lost 3 bases, the J end lost 0 bases, and 5 bases lay between the germline ends. Germline V gives CDR1 LNHDA, CDR2 SQIVND (reference sequence). The CDR3 has 13 residues. The CDR3 loop reads CASSIGMNTEAFF. The CDR3, as DNA: TGTGCCAGTAGTATTGGGATGAACACTGAAGCTTTCTTT.

This clonotype was detected a few times. The rearrangement joins TRBV24-1 to TRBJ2-5; D call uncertain. The germline CDR1 and CDR2 sequences are KGHDR and SFDVKD. The germline V and J ends were trimmed by 4 bases and 1 base, with 12 bases remaining between them. The CDR3 loop spans 15 amino acids. This CDR3 is CATSDRQPGQETQYF. CDR3 in DNA: TGTGCCACCAGTGACCGACAACCGGGCCAAGAGACCCAGTACTTC.

This clonotype was recorded a few times. This chain uses TRBV5-6 with TRBJ2-1; 7 bases align to TRBD1. The junction had 15 bases not matched to a gene; V was cut back by 5 bases and J by 7 bases. Looked up from germline, CDR1 is SGHDT and CDR2 is YYEEEE. The CDR3 has 16 residues. The DNA for the CDR3 is TGTGCCAGCAGTTTAGATGCCGGGACAGCAAATAATGAGCAGTTCTTC. It codes for CASSLDAGTANNEQFF.

This clonotype showed up many times. The chain recombines TRBV7-2 with TRBJ2-3; D call uncertain. With 1 base removed from V and 0 bases from J, the gap between germline ends came to 11 bases. The germline V gene has CDR1 SGHTA and CDR2 FQGNSA. This CDR3 region has 16 residues. Here the CDR3 reads CASSLGNSGSTDTQYF. The CDR3 DNA is TGTGCCAGCAGCTTAGGAAACTCCGGAAGCACAGATACGCAGTATTTT.

In this sample, this clonotype turned up a few times. The gene calls are TRBV7-6 and TRBJ2-3, with 8 positions matching TRBD2. Germline V gives CDR1 SGHVS, CDR2 FNYEAQ. Trimming cost V 5 bases and J 9 bases; bases outside gene matches: 10. The CDR3 contains 14 residues. The DNA of the CDR3 is TGTGCCAGCAGCCCGAGACTAGCGTCCTACACGCAGTATTTT. Its protein is CASSPRLASYTQYF.

The chain uses TRBV12-3 or TRBV12-4 and TRBJ2-1; D gene ambiguous. This CDR3 contains 14 residues. Trimming took off 0 bases at V and 11 bases at J, with 14 bases between the two ends. The CDR3 DNA follows: TGTGCCAGCAGTTTAGCGCTTTTGGCAACGCAGCAGTTCTTC. Amino acids: CASSLALLATQQFF.

The J gene is TRBJ2-2, the V gene TRBV11-3; 9 positions agree with TRBD1. V lost 1 base to trimming and J lost 7 bases; unmatched junction nucleotides: 4. The germline V gene has CDR1 SGHNT and CDR2 YENEEA. CDR3 length: 15 amino acids. CDR3 bases: TGTGCCAGCAGCTTAGGGACAGGGGATCTCGGGGAGCTGTTTTTT. Its protein product is CASSLGTGDLGELFF.

The table lists this clonotype with a few counts. This sequence joins TRBV3-1 and TRBJ2-7, with a tentative D call TRBD1 (7 bases). The CDR3 consists of 14 residues. Per the germline V gene, CDR1 is LGHDT and CDR2 is YNNKEL (reference sequence). V was trimmed by 6 bases and J by 6 bases, leaving 18 bases between them. The CDR3 protein is CASRHRGTAGEQYF. The CDR3 DNA reads TGTGCCAGCAGACACCGGGGGACAGCCGGCGAGCAGTACTTC.

This clonotype was seen only a few times. V usage is TRBV6-2 or TRBV6-3 and J usage is TRBJ2-3; 12 bases align to TRBD2. The J segment lost 1 base and the V segment lost 8 bases, leaving 10 bases of the junction unmatched. Looked up from germline, CDR1 is MNHEY and CDR2 is SVGEGT. The CDR3 is made up of 17 amino acids. The DNA for the CDR3 is TGTGCCAGCCATGGGCTAGCGGGAGGGCCGCGCACAGATACGCAGTATTTT. Its protein is CASHGLAGGPRTDTQYF.

The table lists this clonotype with a few counts. The rearrangement uses TRBV28 and TRBJ2-5, with a weak D call TRBD1 (6 bases). The germline V gene has CDR1 MDHEN and CDR2 SYDVKM. The CDR3 totals 17 residues. V lost 3 bases and J 1 base, leaving 18 bases between the germline ends. CDR3 protein: CASSFIRGTPFQETQYF. In nucleotides, the CDR3 is TGTGCCAGCAGTTTTATCAGGGGCACGCCTTTCCAAGAGACCCAGTACTTC.

CDR3 sequence reads: CASSSQQGVDYGYTF. The CDR3 bases are TGCGCCAGCAGCTCCCAACAGGGGGTCGACTATGGCTACACCTTC. The chain has TRBV5-1 and TRBJ1-2, with 8 bases lining up with TRBD1. Germline CDR1 is SGHRS and CDR2 is YFSETQ. CDR3 length: 15 amino acids. With 3 bases clipped from V and 3 bases from J, the junction kept 7 bases outside the gene matches.

The chain couples TRBV7-2 to TRBJ1-3; D is unclear. The CDR3 length is 13 residues. The V end was cut by 5 bases, the J end by 5 bases, with 10 bases between. The germline V gene has CDR1 SGHTA and CDR2 FQGNSA. In nucleotides, the CDR3 is TGTGCCAGCAGCACCGCATACAGAAACACCATATATTTT. Its translation is CASSTAYRNTIYF.

This clonotype was counted a few times. The V gene is TRBV29-1, the J gene TRBJ2-1; 10 bases line up with TRBD2. The CDR3 sequence is 18 residues long. Germline values: CDR1 SQVTM, CDR2 ANQGSEA. V gave up 4 bases and J gave up 0 bases; unmatched junction bases: 12. CDR3 in DNA: TGCAGCGTTGTTGAACTAGCGGGAATTAAAAGCTCCTACAATGAGCAGTTCTTC. This sequence encodes CSVVELAGIKSSYNEQFF.

The chain recombines TRBV27 with TRBJ2-1, with TRBD2 matching 16 bases. In germline, CDR1 is MNHEY, CDR2 SMNVEV (reference sequence). The CDR3 is 17 amino acids. The J segment lost 0 bases and the V segment lost 7 bases, leaving 3 bases of the junction unmatched. CDR3 DNA: TGTGCCAGCACCGGGACTAGCGGGAGGGCCTCCTACAATGAGCAGTTCTTC. Amino acid sequence: CASTGTSGRASYNEQFF.

The chain combines TRBV2 with TRBJ1-6; TRBD1 might be the D (6 bases). CDR3 length equals 16 residues. Germline values: CDR1 SNHLY, CDR2 FYNNEI. Trimming cost V 6 bases and J 6 bases, with 18 bases left between them. CDR3 sequence (DNA): TGTGCCAGCAGCCCTCTCTTAGGGGGAGGTAATTCACCCCTCCACTTT. Protein: CASSPLLGGGNSPLHF.

This clonotype has just a few counts. This chain joins TRBV19 and TRBJ1-5; D perhaps matches TRBD1 (5 bases). V was pared by 4 bases and J by 9 bases, with 19 bases between. Germline loops: CDR1 LNHDA, CDR2 SQIVND (reference sequence). The CDR3 covers 15 residues. CDR3 nucleotide sequence: TGTGCCAGTAGTACGGCAACCGGGGCATCCCTGCCCCAGCATTTT. Translation: CASSTATGASLPQHF.